Presented here are 30 T cell receptor beta chains from one specimen sequenced in a study of neurological immune-mediated disorders. TCRdb passed the 5' RACE reads through MiXCR, listing each CDR3 protein once. The table lists some 95,000 distinct CDR3 sequences, 3% to 4.5% of them singletons. The sequenced material came from PBMCs. The receptor source for this set is a woman between 18 and 29 years old with multiple sclerosis.

This clonotype was recorded many times. The chain joins TRBV3-1 to TRBJ2-6; D possibly matches TRBD1 or TRBD2 (5 bases each). In germline, CDR1 is LGHDT, CDR2 YNNKEL (reference sequence). Trimming pared 4 bases from V and 0 bases from J, leaving 25 bases between. CDR3 size: 21 residues. Here the CDR3 DNA reads TGTGCCAGCAGCCCGTCCCGGGACGTTTTCGGCAGTTACTCTGGGGCCAACGTCCTGACTTTC. Encoded protein: CASSPSRDVFGSYSGANVLTF.

This clonotype came up many times. The chain is built from TRBV10-3 and TRBJ2-2, with D perhaps TRBD1 or TRBD2 (5 bases each). CDR1 is ENHRY and CDR2 is SYGVKD in the germline V gene. Trimming left V 6 bases short and J 1 base short, with 12 bases between. There are 15 residues in the CDR3. The CDR3 DNA is TGTGCCATCAGGGGGGTCTTTCTGAACACCGGGGAGCTGTTTTTT. The encoded protein is CAIRGVFLNTGELFF.

This clonotype was counted ten times or more. The chain carries TRBV7-2 and TRBJ2-1; TRBD2 agrees at 11 bases. The germline CDR1 and CDR2 sequences are SGHTA and FQGNSA. This CDR3 is built from 15 residues. The trim removed 3 bases at V and 4 bases at J, leaving 2 bases unmatched. CDR3 residues: CASSFRTSGYNEQFF. The DNA for the CDR3 is TGTGCCAGCAGCTTTCGGACTAGCGGGTACAATGAGCAGTTCTTC.

This clonotype showed up just a few times. The chain is built from TRBV5-1 and TRBJ2-7, with 7 nucleotides matching TRBD1. The length of the CDR3 is 14 residues. J was trimmed by 2 bases and V by 4 bases; bases with no gene match: 6. From germline, CDR1 is SGHRS and CDR2 YFSETQ. CDR3 nucleotide sequence: TGCGCCAGCAGCCTGTCCGGGACAGCCTACGAGCAGTACTTC. It translates to CASSLSGTAYEQYF.

This clonotype has a handful of counts. A much larger clone differs from this one at a single base, so this may be a read error. The chain employs TRBV12-3 or TRBV12-4 and TRBJ1-1; tentative D call: TRBD1 (5 bases). The CDR3 runs to 14 residues. With 4 bases removed from V and 6 bases from J, the gap between germline ends came to 15 bases. The CDR3 is CASSSGKGWAEAFF. The CDR3 DNA reads as TGTGCCAGCAGTTCGGGAAAGGGGTGGGCTGAAGCTTTCTTT.

This clonotype has a count of ten or more. V usage is TRBV29-1 and J usage is TRBJ2-5, with D possibly being TRBD1 (5 bases). CDR1 is SQVTM, CDR2 ANQGSEA, per germline. The V end lost 4 bases, the J end lost 5 bases, and 14 bases lay between the germline ends. CDR3 length: 13 residues. CDR3 sequence reads: CSVGNRLKETQYF. In DNA, the CDR3 is TGCAGCGTTGGTAACAGGTTGAAGGAGACCCAGTACTTC.

This clonotype was found many times. V is TRBV20-1 and J is TRBJ2-3; 11 nucleotides line up with TRBD2. The CDR3 totals 16 residues. Unmatched junction bases numbered 7, after V lost 3 bases and J lost 2 bases. Germline CDR1 is DFQATT and CDR2 is SNEGSKA (reference sequence). The DNA for the CDR3 is TGCAGTGCTAGTGGGGAGACTAGCGGGGTCACAGATACGCAGTATTTT. Protein sequence: CSASGETSGVTDTQYF.

The table lists this clonotype with many counts. V usage is TRBV5-1 and J usage is TRBJ2-3, with D unresolved. The CDR3 sequence is 16 residues long. Germline V CDR1 and CDR2: SGHRS, YFSETQ. Trimming pared 4 bases from V and 0 bases from J, leaving 15 bases between. Here the CDR3 DNA reads TGCGCCAGCAGCCCCCCGAGTGGGGTCAGCACAGATACGCAGTATTTT. Translation gives CASSPPSGVSTDTQYF.

This clonotype was recorded many times. This rearrangement joins TRBV20-1 to TRBJ2-5; TRBD1 agrees at 10 bases. V was clipped by 6 bases and J by 5 bases; unmatched bases: 18. This CDR3 comprises 17 residues. Germline-derived CDR1 and CDR2 are DFQATT and SNEGSKA (reference sequence). Here the CDR3 DNA reads TGCAGTGCCCAAACGCCCCACGCCGGACAGGGGGACGAGACCCAGTACTTC. Protein sequence: CSAQTPHAGQGDETQYF.

The sample holds many counts of this clonotype. This chain uses TRBV7-7 with TRBJ2-5; 9 bases are a match to TRBD2. The CDR3 is made up of 18 amino acids. Germline CDR1 is SSHAT and CDR2 is FNYEAQ (reference sequence). The junction had 13 bases not matched to a gene; V was cut back by 1 base and J by 4 bases. CDR3 DNA sequence: TGTGCCAGCAGCTTAGGCCCTCGCGGGGGGGCTATGGTAGAGACCCAGTACTTC. Protein product: CASSLGPRGGAMVETQYF.

This clonotype was seen only a few times. V usage is TRBV24-1 and J usage is TRBJ2-7, with D perhaps TRBD2 (5 bases). Germline V CDR1 and CDR2: KGHDR, SFDVKD. The CDR3 contains 15 residues. The V end lost 10 bases, the J end lost 3 bases, and 21 bases lay between the germline ends. In nucleotides, the CDR3 is TGTGCCACGCATCTGGTAGCGTACCTAAACTACGAGCAGTACTTC. Its protein is CATHLVAYLNYEQYF.

This clonotype was counted many times. The chain joins TRBV12-3 or TRBV12-4 to TRBJ2-3, with 11 bases fitting TRBD1. The CDR3 is made up of 15 amino acids. The trim removed 5 bases at V and 4 bases at J, leaving 5 bases unmatched. CDR3 nucleotide sequence: TGTGCCAGCAGTGCGGGACAGGGGGAAGCAGATACGCAGTATTTT. It specifies CASSAGQGEADTQYF.

This clonotype occurred many times. The rearrangement links TRBV20-1 to TRBJ2-7; tentatively, D is TRBD2 (5 bases). Trimming stripped 2 bases from V and 0 bases from J, with 8 bases between. Germline values: CDR1 DFQATT, CDR2 SNEGSKA (reference sequence). This CDR3 has 13 amino acids. CDR3 region: CSARRESSYEQYF. CDR3 DNA sequence: TGCAGTGCTAGACGGGAAAGCTCCTACGAGCAGTACTTC.

This clonotype has ten or more counts. The rearrangement links TRBV19 to TRBJ1-1; no clear D. This CDR3 has 14 amino acids. Per the germline V gene, CDR1 is LNHDA and CDR2 is SQIVND (reference sequence). The germline V and J ends were trimmed by 4 bases and 3 bases, with 12 bases remaining between them. The CDR3 spells CASSTPNSYTEAFF. In DNA form, the CDR3 reads TGTGCCAGTAGTACGCCCAACAGCTACACTGAAGCTTTCTTT.

The sample holds many counts of this clonotype. V and J are TRBV7-6 and TRBJ2-1, with 7 bases that match TRBD2. The CDR3 is 16 residues long. Trimming took 5 bases from V and 6 from J; bases not matched to a gene: 13. Germline CDR1 is SGHVS and CDR2 is FNYEAQ. The CDR3 region is CASSRVGAGVFNEQFF. CDR3 DNA: TGTGCCAGCAGCCGAGTAGGGGCGGGGGTTTTCAATGAGCAGTTCTTC.

This clonotype has more than one count but fewer than ten. V gene TRBV7-2 combines with J gene TRBJ2-1; D is unresolved. Germline V lookup: CDR1 SGHTA, CDR2 FQGNSA. The CDR3 runs 16 residues. V lost 1 base, J lost 0 bases, and 10 bases lay in between. CDR3 in amino acids: CASSLGLYSSYNEQFF. The CDR3 nucleotides read TGTGCCAGCAGCTTAGGTCTCTATAGCTCCTACAATGAGCAGTTCTTC. The full variable domain, completed using reference TRBV7-2 and TRBJ2-1, is GAGVSQSPSNKVTEKGKDVELRCDPISGHTALYWYRQSLGQGLEFLIYFQGNSAPDKSGLPSDRFSAERTGGSVSTLTIQRTQQEDSAVYLCASSLGLYSSYNEQFFGPGTRLTVL.

On this clonotype: A read error may be the cause here, since a much bigger clone is one base away. The rearrangement links TRBV20-1 to TRBJ2-3; 7 nucleotides match TRBD2. Germline-derived CDR1 and CDR2 are DFQATT and SNEGSKA (reference sequence). CDR3 size: 15 residues. V shed 3 bases, J shed 1 base, and the junction held 7 bases outside the gene matches. CDR3 sequence: CSARIQTSGTDTQYF. CDR3 nucleotides: TGCAGTGCTAGGATCCAAACTAGCGGCACAGATACGCAGTATTTT.

This clonotype has ten or more counts. The chain carries TRBV6-2 or TRBV6-3 and TRBJ1-1, with 9 nucleotides matching TRBD1. Germline CDR1 reads MNHEY; CDR2 reads SVGEGT. The length of the CDR3 is 16 residues. J gave up 3 bases and V 6 bases, and 11 bases lay outside the gene matches. CDR3 coding DNA: TGTGCCAGCAGAATCCGGATCGACAGGGGGGACACTGAAGCTTTCTTT. Amino acids: CASRIRIDRGDTEAFF.

This clonotype appeared many times. V and J are TRBV6-1 and TRBJ1-2, with D possibly TRBD1 on 6 matching bases. This CDR3 region has 14 residues. The V and J ends lost 8 bases and 9 bases respectively, with 22 bases between them. Looked up from germline, CDR1 is MNHNS and CDR2 is SASEGT. Written as DNA, the CDR3 is TGTGCCAGCTGGGACGGTGGGACATATGTCCGCTACACCTTC. The encoded protein is CASWDGGTYVRYTF.

This clonotype was detected ten times or more. The chain has TRBV6-4 and TRBJ2-1, with 12 bases fitting TRBD2. Trimming took 6 bases from V and 6 from J; bases not matched to a gene: 6. Per the germline V gene, CDR1 is MRHNA and CDR2 is SNTAGT. The length of the CDR3 is 15 residues. CDR3 DNA: TGTGCCAGCAGAGAAACTAGCGGGGGGCCCAATGAGCAGTTCTTC. This encodes CASRETSGGPNEQFF.

The chain recombines TRBV5-1 with TRBJ2-7; D ambiguous. This CDR3 is 12 amino acids long. CDR1 is SGHRS, CDR2 YFSETQ, per germline. V lost 2 bases, J lost 5 bases, and 8 bases lay in between. CDR3 in DNA: TGCGCCAGCAGCTTTAGTAGCAACGAGCAGTACTTC. This codes for CASSFSSNEQYF.

This clonotype was observed many times. The chain employs TRBV5-1 and TRBJ1-2; the D is unclear. CDR3 length: 12 residues. Germline V lookup: CDR1 SGHRS, CDR2 YFSETQ. The ends were cut back, 0 bases at V and 3 bases at J, with 3 bases in the middle. CDR3 protein: CASSLGDYGYTF. CDR3 coding DNA: TGCGCCAGCAGCTTGGGTGACTATGGCTACACCTTC.

As concerns this clonotype: A much larger clone lies a single base off, so this may be a read error. The chain has TRBV5-1 and TRBJ2-2; D gene ambiguous. Looked up from germline, CDR1 is SGHRS and CDR2 is YFSETQ. This CDR3 contains 13 residues. V shed 2 bases and J shed 5 bases, with 7 bases lying between them. This CDR3 is CASSLKVTGELFF. CDR3 DNA sequence: TGCGCCAGCAGCTTAAAGGTTACCGGGGAGCTGTTTTTT.

This clonotype was observed at least ten times. The V gene is TRBV12-3 or TRBV12-4, the J gene TRBJ2-2; TRBD2 agrees at 7 bases. This CDR3 region has 14 residues. The trim removed 4 bases at V and 2 bases at J, leaving 1 base unmatched. DNA of the CDR3: TGTGCCAGCAGTTGGGAGGGTAACACCGGGGAGCTGTTTTTT. Protein product: CASSWEGNTGELFF.

This clonotype was seen only a few times. The chain joins TRBV6-5 to TRBJ2-2; D gene unclear. Germline V gene lookup returns CDR1 MNHEY and CDR2 SVGAGI. The ends were cut back, 3 bases at V and 5 bases at J, with 10 bases in the middle. The CDR3 is 14 amino acids. In DNA, the CDR3 is TGTGCCAGCAGTTATTCCTGGCAGACCGGGGAGCTGTTTTTT. Its translation is CASSYSWQTGELFF.

This clonotype occurred a few times. The chain joins TRBV7-8 to TRBJ2-1; D is possibly TRBD2 (5 bases). Germline V gene sequence: CDR1 SGHVS, CDR2 FQNEAQ. The CDR3 is made up of 13 amino acids. Trimming took off 3 bases at V and 6 bases at J, with 9 bases between the two ends. The CDR3 region is CASSFRDGNEQFF. In nucleotides, the CDR3 is TGTGCCAGCAGCTTCCGGGATGGCAATGAGCAGTTCTTC.

This clonotype was seen repeatedly, ten times or more. This chain connects TRBV19 to TRBJ1-1; D is possibly TRBD1 (5 bases). The CDR3 spans 15 residues. Germline CDR1 LNHDA, CDR2 SQIVND (reference sequence). V shed 4 bases and J shed 2 bases, with 14 bases lying between them. The CDR3 DNA reads TGTGCCAGTAGTAAGGCGCGGGACGAAAACACTGAAGCTTTCTTT. It encodes CASSKARDENTEAFF.

This clonotype was seen many times. This rearrangement joins TRBV24-1 to TRBJ2-3, with unresolved D. V lost 10 bases and J 2 bases, leaving 15 bases between the germline ends. The CDR3 consists of 14 residues. Germline V gene lookup returns CDR1 KGHDR and CDR2 SFDVKD. The CDR3 reads CATAPRAATDTQYF. The CDR3 DNA is TGTGCCACGGCGCCAAGAGCCGCCACAGATACGCAGTATTTT.

This clonotype was found a few times. The V and J genes are TRBV20-1 and TRBJ2-7; possibly TRBD2 for D (5 bases). V lost 3 bases and J 3 bases, leaving 15 bases between the germline ends. The V gene's germline CDR1 is DFQATT and CDR2 SNEGSKA (reference sequence). The CDR3 is 14 residues long. For the CDR3, the DNA is TGCAGTGCTAGGGATCCAGGAGACTACTACGAGCAGTACTTC. Translation gives CSARDPGDYYEQYF.

This clonotype was counted many times. The chain joins TRBV7-2 to TRBJ2-1, with TRBD2 matching 8 bases. CDR1 SGHTA and CDR2 FQGNSA come from the germline V gene. The V and J ends lost 3 bases and 0 bases, in that order; junction bases with no gene match: 7. CDR3 length: 17 amino acids. The CDR3, as DNA: TGTGCCAGCAGCTTCCTAGGGGCGGGGGGCTCCTACAATGAGCAGTTCTTC. Protein sequence: CASSFLGAGGSYNEQFF.